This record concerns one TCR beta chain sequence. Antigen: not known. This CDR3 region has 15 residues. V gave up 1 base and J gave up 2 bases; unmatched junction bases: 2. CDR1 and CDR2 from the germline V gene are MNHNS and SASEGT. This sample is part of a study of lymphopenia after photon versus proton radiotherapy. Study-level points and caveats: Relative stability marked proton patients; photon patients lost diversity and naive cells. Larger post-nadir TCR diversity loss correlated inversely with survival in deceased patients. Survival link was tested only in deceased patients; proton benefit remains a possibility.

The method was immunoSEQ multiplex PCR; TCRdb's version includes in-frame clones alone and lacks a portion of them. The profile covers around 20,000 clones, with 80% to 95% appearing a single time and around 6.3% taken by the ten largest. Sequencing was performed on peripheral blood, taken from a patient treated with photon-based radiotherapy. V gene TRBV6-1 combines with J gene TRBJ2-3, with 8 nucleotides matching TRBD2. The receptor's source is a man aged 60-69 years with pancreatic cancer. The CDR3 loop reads CASSEERGITDTQYF. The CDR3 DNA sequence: TGTGCCAGCAGTGAAGAGCGGGGGATCACAGATACGCAGTATTTT.